This is a list of T cell receptor beta chains from one sample in a study of graft-versus-host responses after intestinal transplantation. No cognate antigen is known for these TCRs. The data were produced by immunoSEQ multiplex PCR, yet TCRdb's version contains in-frame clones alone and is incomplete. The sample consists of under 100,000 clones, roughly 80% of them appearing once. Sequenced material: unstimulated CD4+ T cells sorted from spleen or lymph node cells, taken before intestinal transplant. The receptors were sampled from a human donor who received an intestinal transplant. Both conserved end residues are part of each CDR3. D genes are given only for firm matches. Clone size appears in some rows only: once, few, many, or a class for an expanded clone.

TGTGCCAGCAGCCGTCAGGAATCTAACACCGGGGAGCTGTTTTTT	CASSRQESNTGELFF	NA	NA	TRBV12-1	TRBJ2-2
TGTGCCAGCAGCTTGTCAGTAACCGCCGGGGAGCTGTTTTTT	CASSLSVTAGELFF	NA	NA	TRBV7-3	TRBJ2-2
TGTGCCAGCAGGGTAGGACAGATGAACACTGAAGCTTTCTTT	CASRVGQMNTEAFF	NA	NA	TRBV28	TRBJ1-1
TGCAGCGCTGAATCTAGCGGGCATGAGCAGTTCTTC	CSAESSGHEQFF	TRBD2	NA	TRBV29-1	TRBJ2-1
TGTGCCGGTGGAGACTCCACCGGGGAGCTGTTTTTT	CAGGDSTGELFF	NA	NA	TRBV28	TRBJ2-2
TGTGCCAGCAGGTGGACTAGCGGTCGGTTTCAGTACTTC	CASRWTSGRFQYF	TRBD2	NA	TRBV27	TRBJ2-7
TGCGCCAGCAGCCCTTACATTTCTCAGGGGCTGAATGAAAAACTGTTTTTT	CASSPYISQGLNEKLFF	NA	NA	TRBV5-1	TRBJ1-4
TGTGCCAGCAGTTCCTCTGGGACAGCCGTAAAAGAGACCCAGTACTTC	CASSSSGTAVKETQYF	TRBD1	NA	TRBV28	TRBJ2-5
TGTGCCAGCAGCCAAAGGAGGGACTCACCCCTCCACTTT	CASSQRRDSPLHF	NA	NA	TRBV7-8	TRBJ1-6
TGCGCCAGCAGCCAAAGGTCGGGACAGGGGGTCTACGAGCAGTACTTC	CASSQRSGQGVYEQYF	TRBD1	few	TRBV4-1	TRBJ2-7
TGTGCCAGCAACCATAGGGGGTCACCCCTCCACTTT	CASNHRGSPLHF	NA	NA	TRBV21-1	TRBJ1-6
TGTGCCAGCAGCCCGGCCAGGGGGCACCTCTACGAGCAGTACTTC	CASSPARGHLYEQYF	TRBD1	NA	TRBV7-2	TRBJ2-7
TGCAGCCTCGGAGCGGGGGAAGCCTCTGGAAACACCATATATTTT	CSLGAGEASGNTIYF	NA	NA	TRBV29-1	TRBJ1-3
TGTGCCAGCAGTTTATTCAGCGACTATGGCTACACCTTC	CASSLFSDYGYTF	NA	NA	TRBV28	TRBJ1-2
TGCGCCACCTTTAGCGGGAGGGCCGGGGAGACCCAGTACTTC	CATFSGRAGETQYF	TRBD2	NA	TRBV5-1	TRBJ2-5
TGTGCCAGCAGATACGGGTTTCGGGAGGATCAGCCCCAGCATTTT	CASRYGFREDQPQHF	NA	NA	TRBV6-1	TRBJ1-5
TGTGCCAGCTCACCACTCCAGGGAGGGGATCAGCCCCAGCATTTT	CASSPLQGGDQPQHF	NA	NA	TRBV18	TRBJ1-5
TGCGCCAGCAGTCAATCTCCGGGGGACTGCTACGAGCAGTACTTC	CASSQSPGDCYEQYF	NA	NA	TRBV23-1	TRBJ2-7
TGTGCCAGCAGATCAGACCGACACTCTAACTGGCAGTACTTC	CASRSDRHSNWQYF	NA	NA	TRBV27	TRBJ2-7
TGTGCCACCAGCAGAGGGGGGGGGCAGAACTATGGCTACACCTTC	CATSRGGGQNYGYTF	NA	NA	TRBV15	TRBJ1-2
TGCGCCAGCAGCTTGGAGGGGACTAGCCCTCGGGATGAGCAGTTCTTC	CASSLEGTSPRDEQFF	TRBD2	NA	TRBV5-1	TRBJ2-1
TGCGCCAGCAGCTTGGAGACAGGGGGGGCTTCAGGCACCTTC	CASSLETGGASGTF	TRBD1	NA	TRBV5-1	TRBJ1-2
TGTGCCAGCAGTTTATTTATCGACGAGCAGTACTTC	CASSLFIDEQYF	NA	NA	TRBV28	TRBJ2-7
TGTGCCAGCAGCCCAGGCAGGGAGGTGGGAAGCACAGATACGCAGTATTTT	CASSPGREVGSTDTQYF	NA	once	TRBV7-2	TRBJ2-3
TGCGCCAGCAGCTCACTAGCGGGGGGGAACACCGGGGAGCTGTTTTTT	CASSSLAGGNTGELFF	TRBD2	NA	TRBV5-1	TRBJ2-2
TGTGCCAGCAGTTCCTACACCCCCGGACAGGGGAAGAAGGGTGGCTACACCTTC	CASSSYTPGQGKKGGYTF	TRBD1	NA	TRBV28	TRBJ1-2
TGCGCCAGCAGCCCCCCTCTCGGCACAGATACGCAGTATTTT	CASSPPLGTDTQYF	NA	NA	TRBV5-1	TRBJ2-3
TGTGCCAGCAGCTGGGACGACAGGCAGCCCCAGCATTTT	CASSWDDRQPQHF	NA	NA	TRBV7-2	TRBJ1-5
TGTGCCAGCTCCCCACGATCACAGACCGGGGAGCTGTTTTTT	CASSPRSQTGELFF	NA	NA	TRBV18	TRBJ2-2
TGCAGCGTTCGAGGTGTGACCCAGTACTTC	CSVRGVTQYF	NA	NA	TRBV29-1	TRBJ2-5
TGTGCCAGTAGTACTGGACAGGGGGAACAGCCCCAGCATTTT	CASSTGQGEQPQHF	TRBD1	NA	TRBV19	TRBJ1-5
TGTGCCAGCAGTGTCTGGACAGGGGCTGGGAACACTGAAGCTTTCTTT	CASSVWTGAGNTEAFF	TRBD1	NA	TRBV6-1	TRBJ1-1
TGCGCCAGCAGCTTAGTCCTAGGGGGTTTAGCTTTCTTT	CASSLVLGGLAFF	NA	once	TRBV5-1	TRBJ1-1
TGTGCCAGCAGTTTCCAGACAGCCCAAGAGACCCAGTACTTC	CASSFQTAQETQYF	NA	NA	TRBV6-5	TRBJ2-5
TGTGCCAGCAGCGTAGGGACAGGGGCCTACGAGCAGTACTTC	CASSVGTGAYEQYF	TRBD1	NA	TRBV9	TRBJ2-7
TGTGCCAGCAGCTTAGGCATTAGCGGGACTAGCGGGAGGTACGAGCAGTACTTC	CASSLGISGTSGRYEQYF	TRBD2	NA	TRBV7-6	TRBJ2-7
TGTGCCAGCAGCTTCGTCGGGTATGGCTACACCTTC	CASSFVGYGYTF	NA	NA	TRBV7-8	TRBJ1-2
TGTGCCAGCAGTTACACTCCGGGTTCTAACTATGGCTACACCTTC	CASSYTPGSNYGYTF	NA	few	TRBV6-5	TRBJ1-2
TGTGCCAGCAGCAGGGGGGACAGCTCCTACGAGCAGTACTTC	CASSRGDSSYEQYF	NA	few	TRBV5-6	TRBJ2-7
TGCAGCGCCTCCGGGACAGGGGGCCTCTCTGGGGCCAACGTCCTGACTTTC	CSASGTGGLSGANVLTF	TRBD1	NA	TRBV29-1	TRBJ2-6
TGTGCCAGCTCACCATCGGCACAGGGCAAAGAGACCCAGTACTTC	CASSPSAQGKETQYF	NA	NA	TRBV18	TRBJ2-5
TGCAGTGCTAGGTTACAGGATGGCTACACCTTC	CSARLQDGYTF	NA	NA	TRBV20-1	TRBJ1-2
TGTGCCAGCAGCGGGGCTAGCGGGGGGCTGAATGAGCAGTTCTTC	CASSGASGGLNEQFF	TRBD2	NA	TRBV2	TRBJ2-1
TGTGCCAGCAGCGTAGGGGCAGGGGGCCTAGGAGAGACCCAGTACTTC	CASSVGAGGLGETQYF	TRBD1	NA	TRBV9	TRBJ2-5
TGTGCCAGCAAGGGGTCGGCGAACACCGGGGAGCTGTTTTTT	CASKGSANTGELFF	NA	NA	TRBV6-1	TRBJ2-2
TGTGCCAGCAGCCAAGAAGGCGGGAGGACAGATACGCAGTATTTT	CASSQEGGRTDTQYF	TRBD2	NA	TRBV4-2	TRBJ2-3
TGTGCCAGCAGTTGGGCTAGCGGGACCGGCGAGCAGTACTTC	CASSWASGTGEQYF	TRBD2	NA	TRBV28	TRBJ2-7